These 3 T cell receptor beta chains came from one sample sequenced in a study of blood T cell repertoires in COVID-19. Sequenced by immunoSEQ multiplex PCR; TCRdb stores in-frame clones only, minus some. The sample holds 100,000 to 150,000 clones, around 81% seen once. Input material: peripheral blood. Receptors were obtained from a man in his fifties or sixties with acute or convalescent COVID-19.

The CDR3 DNA follows: TGTGCCAGCAGGTCGACACCGGGGGGGATCAATTCACCCCTCCACTTT. It is translated as CASRSTPGGINSPLHF. The chain links TRBV6-4 to TRBJ1-6; possible D gene TRBD1, 5 bases. The CDR3 spans 16 residues. Deletions cut 6 bases from V and 7 bases from J, with 19 bases between. The germline gives CDR1 MRHNA, CDR2 SNTAGT.

The rearrangement links TRBV4-2 to TRBJ1-5; unclear D gene. With 1 base removed from V and 7 bases from J, the gap between germline ends came to 11 bases. The CDR3 is made up of 14 amino acids. Germline-derived CDR1 and CDR2 are LGHNA and YNFKEQ. This chain's CDR3 is CASSQVLGVQPQHF. Here the CDR3 DNA reads TGTGCCAGCAGCCAAGTCCTCGGGGTCCAGCCCCAGCATTTT.

A few counts support this clone. The chain carries TRBV10-1 and TRBJ1-2, with 9 bases fitting TRBD1. The CDR3 sequence is 13 residues long. The V segment lost 6 bases and the J segment 8 bases; nucleotides outside the gene matches: 7. The V gene's germline CDR1 is WNHNN and CDR2 SYGVQD (reference sequence). The CDR3 coding sequence is TGCGCCAGCAGCCGGGACAGGGTAGGGGGCTACACCTTC. Protein product: CASSRDRVGGYTF.